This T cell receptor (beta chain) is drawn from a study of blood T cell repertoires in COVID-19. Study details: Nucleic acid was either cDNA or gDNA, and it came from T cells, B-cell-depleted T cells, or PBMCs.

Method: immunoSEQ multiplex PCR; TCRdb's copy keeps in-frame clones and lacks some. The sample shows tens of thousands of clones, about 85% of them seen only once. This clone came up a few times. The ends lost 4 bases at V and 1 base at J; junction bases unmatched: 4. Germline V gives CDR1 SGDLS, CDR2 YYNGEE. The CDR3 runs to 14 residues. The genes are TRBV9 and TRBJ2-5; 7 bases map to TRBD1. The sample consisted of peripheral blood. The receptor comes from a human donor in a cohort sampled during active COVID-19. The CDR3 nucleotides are TGTGCCAGCAGCCCTAGACAGGGCCAAGAGACCCAGTACTTC. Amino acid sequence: CASSPRQGQETQYF. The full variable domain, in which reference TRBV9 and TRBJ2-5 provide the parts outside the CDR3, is DSGVTQTPKHLITATGQRVTLRCSPRSGDLSVYWYQQSLDQGLQFLIQYYNGEERAKGNILERFSAQQFPDLHSELNLSSLELGDSALYFCASSPRQGQETQYFGPGTRLLVL.